A single sample is the source of the 32 T cell receptor beta chains below, sequenced in a study of neurological immune-mediated disorders. TCRdb re-analysed the 5' RACE reads in MiXCR, keeping a single row per CDR3 protein. The sample records 20,000 to 30,000 distinct CDR3 sequences, 13% being singletons. Sequencing input: PBMCs. The receptors were sampled from a woman between 35 and 50 years old with HTLV-1-associated myelopathy (HAM/TSP).

This clonotype appeared many times. The chain couples TRBV5-6 to TRBJ2-1; 8 bases fit TRBD2. CDR3 length: 16 residues. Germline V CDR1 and CDR2: SGHDT, YYEEEE. The J segment lost 8 bases and the V segment lost 0 bases, leaving 10 bases of the junction unmatched. CDR3 protein: CASSLDGTRFDYEQFF. The CDR3 DNA reads as TGTGCCAGCAGCTTGGACGGGACTAGATTTGACTATGAGCAGTTCTTC. The entire variable domain, with the rest obtained from reference TRBV5-6 and TRBJ2-1, is as follows: DAGVTQSPTHLIKTRGQQVTLRCSPKSGHDTVSWYQQALGQGPQFIFQYYEEEERQRGNFPDRFSGHQFPNYSSELNVNALLLGDSALYLCASSLDGTRFDYEQFFGPGTRLTVL.

This clonotype was counted many times. This chain uses TRBV20-1 with TRBJ2-7; unclear D gene. Trimming left V 0 bases short and J 2 bases short, with 5 bases between. This CDR3 spans 12 amino acids. Germline V gene data show CDR1 as DFQATT and CDR2 as SNEGSKA (reference sequence). For the CDR3, the DNA is TGCAGTGCTAGAGATACGGCCTACGAGCAGTACTTC. Protein product: CSARDTAYEQYF.

This clonotype was detected ten times or more. CDR3 protein: CASSSKRNTEAFF. DNA for the CDR3: TGTGCCAGCAGTTCGAAGCGGAACACTGAAGCTTTCTTT. The rearrangement links TRBV12-3 or TRBV12-4 to TRBJ1-1; D remains unclear. V lost 4 bases to trimming and J lost 1 base, with 7 bases between them. This CDR3 has 13 residues.

This clonotype was seen at least ten times. The chain joins TRBV12-3 or TRBV12-4 to TRBJ1-2; possibly TRBD1 for D (5 bases). The CDR3 has 14 amino acids. V was shortened by 5 bases and J by 6 bases, with 16 bases between the two germline ends. CDR3 DNA: TGTGCCAGCAGTCGATCCGGGACTCAGAATGGCTACACCTTC. Protein product: CASSRSGTQNGYTF.

Judged by abundance, this clonotype is large (0.1 to 1%). The chain employs TRBV20-1 and TRBJ2-5, with D hard to call. The germline CDR1 and CDR2 sequences are DFQATT and SNEGSKA (reference sequence). Trimming shortened V by 0 bases and J by 2 bases, and 10 bases separated the two germline ends. The CDR3 has 14 residues. CDR3 sequence: CSARDITDQETQYF. The CDR3 DNA follows: TGCAGTGCTAGAGATATCACAGATCAAGAGACCCAGTACTTC.

This clonotype was found many times. V is TRBV5-1 and J is TRBJ1-4; no firm D call. The germline V gene has CDR1 SGHRS and CDR2 YFSETQ. Trimming pared 4 bases from V and 4 bases from J, leaving 20 bases between. The CDR3 loop spans 17 amino acids. The DNA for the CDR3 is TGCGCCAGCAGCACAAAGAAGTCGATAGAGGGTAATGAAAAACTGTTTTTT. This sequence encodes CASSTKKSIEGNEKLFF.

The table lists this clonotype with many counts. The chain links TRBV12-3 or TRBV12-4 to TRBJ2-1, with 14 bases identical to TRBD2. This CDR3 is 18 amino acids long. J gave up 1 base and V 6 bases, and 8 bases lay outside the gene matches. The CDR3 nucleotides are TGTGCCAGCAGCCCAGGGACTAGCGGGGGTCCTTCCTACAATGAGCAGTTCTTC. Translation: CASSPGTSGGPSYNEQFF.

This clonotype was seen ten or more times. The chain has TRBV5-1 and TRBJ1-1, with TRBD1 as a possible D gene (6 bases). The germline gives CDR1 SGHRS, CDR2 YFSETQ. The CDR3 consists of 13 residues. The ends were cut back, 3 bases at V and 11 bases at J, with 17 bases in the middle. Written as DNA, the CDR3 is TGCGCCAGCAGCTCGGATTCGGGGGCGAATGCTTTCTTT. Translating gives CASSSDSGANAFF.

This clonotype was seen at least ten times. The chain uses TRBV27 and TRBJ1-2, with 7 bases that match TRBD1. Per germline, CDR1 MNHEY and CDR2 SMNVEV (reference sequence). This CDR3 has 14 residues. Losses at the gene ends were 5 bases for V and 5 bases for J; bases not matched to a gene: 8. In DNA, the CDR3 is TGTGCCAGCAGTCCAAGAACAGGGGTTTATGGCTACACCTTC. Its protein product is CASSPRTGVYGYTF.

This clonotype was counted many times. The CDR3, as DNA: TGCGCCAGCAGCGGCGCCAGGACCACAGATACGCAGTATTTT. It translates to CASSGARTTDTQYF. The chain links TRBV5-1 to TRBJ2-3; D gene uncertain. Trimming took off 4 bases at V and 2 bases at J, with 11 bases between the two ends. CDR3 size: 14 residues. CDR1 and CDR2 (germline): SGHRS, YFSETQ.

This clonotype was counted ten times or more. In DNA, the CDR3 is TGTGCCAGCAGCCCACCGGGACACCACTCTGGAAACACCATATATTTT. It translates to CASSPPGHHSGNTIYF. The V gene is TRBV7-2, the J gene TRBJ1-3; D is perhaps TRBD1 (6 bases). This CDR3 is built from 16 residues. The germline V gene encodes CDR1 SGHTA and CDR2 FQGNSA. Between the trimmed V and J ends, which lost 5 bases and 0 bases, there was a span of 14 bases.

At least ten counts were recorded for this clonotype. The chain has TRBV2 and TRBJ1-1, with TRBD1 as a possible D gene (5 bases). Trimming took 6 bases from V and 3 from J, leaving 14 bases between them. CDR3 size: 14 residues. Germline lookup yields CDR1 SNHLY and CDR2 FYNNEI. CDR3: CASRSLQGYTEAFF. For the CDR3, the DNA is TGTGCCAGCAGGTCACTCCAGGGCTACACTGAAGCTTTCTTT.

To note about this clonotype: It may be a read error: a sequence one base away is much more abundant. This rearrangement joins TRBV6-9 to TRBJ1-1, with 7 bases fitting TRBD1. CDR1 is MNHGY, CDR2 SVAAGI, per germline. This CDR3 contains 15 residues. CDR3 bases: TGTGCCAGCAGTTATTACACAGGGGTGAACACTGAAGATTTCTTT. Protein: CASSYYTGVNTEDFF.

This clonotype was seen ten or more times. This chain links TRBV7-8 with TRBJ2-5; a weak D match, TRBD1 (6 bases). CDR1 SGHVS and CDR2 FQNEAQ come from the germline V gene. The CDR3 runs 14 residues. V dropped 0 bases and J dropped 4 bases, with 9 bases sitting between them. The CDR3 spells CASSLAIRGETQYF. CDR3 coding DNA: TGTGCCAGCAGCTTAGCAATCAGGGGAGAGACCCAGTACTTC.

This clonotype was seen at least ten times. The chain employs TRBV20-1 and TRBJ2-2; no clear D gene. CDR1 is DFQATT and CDR2 is SNEGSKA in the germline V gene (reference sequence). Between the trimmed V and J ends, which lost 5 bases and 7 bases, there was a span of 17 bases. This CDR3 region has 14 residues. The CDR3 DNA is TGCAGTGCTCCTCTAGGAACGGTTGGCGGGGAGCTGTTTTTT. Its protein is CSAPLGTVGGELFF.

There are many counts of this clonotype. The chain recombines TRBV12-3 or TRBV12-4 with TRBJ2-2, with D perhaps TRBD1 or TRBD2 (5 bases each). The CDR3 has 16 amino acids. V was cut by 5 bases and J by 3 bases, with 16 bases left in between. CDR3 residues: CASSRHFGGYTGELFF. CDR3 coding DNA: TGTGCCAGCAGTCGCCACTTTGGGGGTTACACCGGGGAGCTGTTTTTT.

Comments on this clonotype: This may be a read error, as it is one base from a much larger clone. This sequence joins TRBV14 and TRBJ1-2, with D unclear. Per germline, CDR1 SGHDN and CDR2 FVKESK. The CDR3 consists of 15 residues. Written as DNA, the CDR3 is TGTGTCAGCAGCCCTTCGGGTGGGCGGATCTATGGCTACACCTTC. Amino acid sequence: CVSSPSGGRIYGYTF.

This rearrangement joins TRBV10-3 to TRBJ2-3; 7 bases fit TRBD2. With 8 bases clipped from V and 8 bases from J, the junction kept 13 bases outside the gene matches. Germline V gene sequence: CDR1 ENHRY, CDR2 SYGVKD. This CDR3 contains 14 residues. The CDR3 spells CAISRMRGRCTQYF. The DNA for the CDR3 is TGTGCCATCTCCAGGATGCGGGGGAGATGTACGCAGTATTTT.

In this sample, this clonotype turned up many times. This chain connects TRBV7-3 to TRBJ2-3; 9 bases align to TRBD2. Unmatched junction bases numbered 4, after V lost 4 bases and J lost 5 bases. The CDR3 totals 14 residues. Germline-derived CDR1 and CDR2 are SGHTA and FQGTGA. DNA for the CDR3: TGTGCCAGCAGCTCCGGGACTAGCCGAGATACGCAGTATTTT. Translating gives CASSSGTSRDTQYF.

The sample holds a few counts of this clonotype. The chain employs TRBV11-2 and TRBJ2-1, with 11 bases that match TRBD2. Germline loops: CDR1 SGHAT, CDR2 FQNNGV. V dropped 5 bases and J dropped 5; count of bases not matched to a gene: 8. This CDR3 contains 16 residues. CDR3 DNA: TGTGCCAGCAGCCGACGTAGCGGGGGGGCCGACAATGAGCAGTTCTTC. It encodes CASSRRSGGADNEQFF. Full variable domain (remainder filled in from reference TRBV11-2 and TRBJ2-1): EAGVAQSPRYKIIEKRQSVAFWCNPISGHATLYWYQQILGQGPKLLIQFQNNGVVDDSQLPKDRFSAERLKGVDSTLKIQPAKLEDSAVYLCASSRRSGGADNEQFFGPGTRLTVL.

This clonotype showed up many times. The rearrangement joins TRBV5-1 to TRBJ2-3, with 8 bases identical to TRBD2. CDR1 is SGHRS and CDR2 is YFSETQ in the germline V gene. CDR3 size: 16 residues. V was pared by 3 bases and J by 7 bases, with 13 bases of the junction left unmatched. This chain's CDR3 is CASSWLGGLGGNTQYF. Here the CDR3 DNA reads TGCGCCAGCAGCTGGCTTGGGGGACTAGGGGGAAATACGCAGTATTTT.

This clonotype was seen at least ten times. V and J are TRBV5-6 and TRBJ2-1, with 12 nucleotides matching TRBD1. Germline V gene lookup returns CDR1 SGHDT and CDR2 YYEEEE. Losses at the gene ends were 0 bases for V and 8 bases for J; bases not matched to a gene: 3. CDR3 size: 15 residues. The CDR3 nucleotides read TGTGCCAGCAGCTTGGCGGGACAGGGGGCCTATGAGCAGTTCTTC. It specifies CASSLAGQGAYEQFF.

On this clonotype itself: One junction end does not reproduce the germline sequence, and a read error may be involved. This rearrangement joins TRBV7-8 to TRBJ1-5; D perhaps matches TRBD1 (5 bases). Per germline, CDR1 SGHVS and CDR2 FQNEAQ. The CDR3 is made up of 15 amino acids. Here the CDR3 DNA reads TGTGCCAGCAGCACGGGACGTGGGAGCAATCAACCCCAGCATTTT. It translates to CASSTGRGSNQPQHF.

There are many counts of this clonotype. The gene calls are TRBV12-3 or TRBV12-4 and TRBJ2-3; 12 bases are shared with TRBD1. This CDR3 contains 14 residues. V trimming: 6 bases; J trimming: 4 bases; junction bases outside the gene matches: 2. CDR3 residues: CASRRDRGPDTQYF. The CDR3 coding sequence is TGTGCCAGCAGAAGGGACAGGGGGCCAGATACGCAGTATTTT.

This clonotype has at least ten counts. This chain links TRBV5-1 with TRBJ2-4; either TRBD1 or TRBD2 may supply D (5 bases each). Germline-derived CDR1 and CDR2 are SGHRS and YFSETQ. Trimming removed 1 base from V and 12 bases from J, with 14 bases in between. The CDR3 sequence is 13 residues long. The CDR3 here is CASSLLGTAGQYF. In DNA form, the CDR3 reads TGCGCCAGCAGCTTGTTGGGGACCGCGGGTCAGTACTTC.

This clonotype was seen at least ten times. This chain connects TRBV20-1 to TRBJ1-2, with TRBD1 matching 7 bases. The CDR3 runs 16 residues. Germline CDR1 reads DFQATT; CDR2 reads SNEGSKA (reference sequence). J gave up 4 bases and V 5 bases, and 16 bases lay outside the gene matches. CDR3 in DNA: TGCAGTGCTGACGTAGACCGGACAGGCGGCCTCTATGGCTACACCTTC. Residues: CSADVDRTGGLYGYTF.

This clonotype has at least ten counts. This chain connects TRBV6-5 to TRBJ1-2; 11 nucleotides line up with TRBD1. The germline V gene encodes CDR1 MNHEY and CDR2 SVGAGI. The CDR3 contains 13 residues. V dropped 10 bases and J dropped 6; count of bases not matched to a gene: 7. The CDR3 loop is CATPRDRGDGYTF. The CDR3 DNA is TGTGCCACCCCACGGGACAGGGGGGATGGCTACACCTTC.

The sample holds many counts of this clonotype. The chain has TRBV5-1 and TRBJ2-1, with D tentatively TRBD2 (6 bases). The CDR3 is made up of 15 amino acids. V was cut by 0 bases and J by 8 bases, with 15 bases left in between. Germline V CDR1 and CDR2: SGHRS, YFSETQ. The CDR3 here is CASSLARTTWDEQFF. Here the CDR3 DNA reads TGCGCCAGCAGCTTGGCCAGGACTACCTGGGATGAGCAGTTCTTC.

The table lists this clonotype with many counts. The CDR3 DNA is TGTGCCAGCAGCTTTTCAGATACGCAGTATTTT. It translates to CASSFSDTQYF. The gene calls are TRBV7-2 and TRBJ2-3; D is unresolved. This CDR3 contains 11 residues. With 3 bases removed from V and 4 bases from J, the gap between germline ends came to 2 bases. Germline V gene data show CDR1 as SGHTA and CDR2 as FQGNSA.

This clonotype has ten or more counts. The chain has TRBV2 and TRBJ2-6, with D possibly called TRBD1 or TRBD2 (7 bases each). The V and J ends lost 5 bases and 14 bases respectively, with 16 bases between them. The CDR3 is 13 amino acids. CDR1 is SNHLY, CDR2 FYNNEI, per germline. The CDR3, as DNA: TGTGCCAGCAGTCGAGACAGGGAGGGCTTCCTGACTTTC. It codes for CASSRDREGFLTF.

This clonotype was counted at least ten times. This chain connects TRBV24-1 to TRBJ2-3; no clear D. CDR3 length: 16 residues. From germline, CDR1 is KGHDR and CDR2 SFDVKD. Trimming stripped 2 bases from V and 1 base from J, with 12 bases between. CDR3 bases: TGTGCCACCAGTGATTCGGGCCTAGGCGGCACAGATACGCAGTATTTT. Its protein is CATSDSGLGGTDTQYF.

In its sample, this clonotype was seen many times. V is TRBV20-1 and J is TRBJ2-2, with TRBD2 as a possible D gene (6 bases). The V gene lost 1 base and the J gene lost 6 bases, with 12 bases spanning the gap. CDR1 and CDR2 (germline): DFQATT, SNEGSKA (reference sequence). This CDR3 has 14 residues. CDR3 DNA: TGCAGTGCTAGAGTATCAAGGGAGGCCGGGGAGCTGTTTTTT. Translating it yields CSARVSREAGELFF.